This TCR beta chain is drawn from a study of cytomegalovirus exposure and HLA in healthy donors. The ends lost 5 bases at V and 3 bases at J; junction bases unmatched: 17. Germline V lookup: CDR1 SGHAT, CDR2 FQNNGV. This CDR3 is 18 amino acids long. The PCR employed 60 Vbeta primers together with 13 Jbeta primers. Libraries were prepared by immunoSEQ multiplex PCR; TCRdb keeps only in-frame clonotypes and omits some of them. The sample yields about 130,000 clones, over 70% seen once. The source of this sequence is a woman aged 35 to 49 in good health and CMV-seronegative. Sequencing input: PBMCs. This chain links TRBV11-2 with TRBJ2-3, with TRBD2 matching 7 bases. The CDR3 region is CASSPTFGRLPLTDTQYF. The CDR3 nucleotides read TGTGCCAGCAGCCCGACCTTCGGGAGGCTGCCTCTTACAGATACGCAGTATTTT.